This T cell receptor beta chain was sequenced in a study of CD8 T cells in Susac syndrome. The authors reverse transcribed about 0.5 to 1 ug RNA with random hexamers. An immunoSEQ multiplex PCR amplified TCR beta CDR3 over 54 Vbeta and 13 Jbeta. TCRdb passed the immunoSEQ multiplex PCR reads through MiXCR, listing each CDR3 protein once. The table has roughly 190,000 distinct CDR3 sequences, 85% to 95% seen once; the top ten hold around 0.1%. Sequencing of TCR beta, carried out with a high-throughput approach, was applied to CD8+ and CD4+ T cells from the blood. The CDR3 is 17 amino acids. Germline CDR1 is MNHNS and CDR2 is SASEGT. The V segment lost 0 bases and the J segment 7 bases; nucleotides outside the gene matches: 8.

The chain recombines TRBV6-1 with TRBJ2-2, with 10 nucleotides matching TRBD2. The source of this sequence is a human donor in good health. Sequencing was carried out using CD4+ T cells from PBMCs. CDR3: CASSEAPAGGVGGELFF. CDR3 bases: TGTGCCAGCAGTGAAGCACCAGCGGGGGGGGTAGGCGGGGAGCTGTTTTTT.